The T cell receptor (beta chain) under discussion was sequenced for a study of T cells in Graves' hyperthyroidism and ophthalmopathy. This clonotype was seen at least ten times. The V gene lost 5 bases and the J gene lost 4 bases, with 14 bases spanning the gap. The V gene's germline CDR1 is SGHTA and CDR2 FQGNSA. The CDR3 loop spans 14 amino acids. It was RNA transcripts that yielded the amplified TCR beta CDR3 regions. The HTBI primer set was used in a first-round RT-PCR of the TCR CDR3. Using its own MiXCR run on the multiplex PCR reads, TCRdb lists one record per CDR3 protein. The data show 480,000 or so distinct CDR3 sequences, approximately 49% seen once.

This sequence originates from an adult woman with Graves' disease, either hyperthyroidism or ophthalmopathy (not recorded which). V usage is TRBV7-2 and J usage is TRBJ1-1, with D hard to call. The sequenced sample was peripheral blood or thyroid tissue (not recorded which). CDR3 amino acids: CASSAGPASTEAFF. In nucleotides, the CDR3 is TGTGCCAGCAGCGCCGGACCTGCAAGCACTGAAGCTTTCTTT.